The 5 T cell receptor beta chains below come from one sample, sequenced in a study of T cells in Graves' hyperthyroidism and ophthalmopathy. RNA transcripts were the template for amplifying TCR beta CDR3 regions. An initial round of RT-PCR targeting the TCR CDR3 relied on the HTBI primer set. Using its own MiXCR run on the multiplex PCR reads, TCRdb lists one record per CDR3 protein. The data show around 800,000 distinct CDR3 sequences, more than 30% seen once. The sample was blood. The receptor source for this set is a man between 18 and 35 years old with Graves' hyperthyroidism.

This clonotype was seen a few times. V is TRBV29-1 and J is TRBJ1-1; TRBD1 matches 9 bases. CDR1 SQVTM and CDR2 ANQGSEA come from the germline V gene. CDR3 length equals 16 residues. The V segment lost 6 bases and the J segment 0 bases; nucleotides outside the gene matches: 11. The CDR3 DNA reads as TGCAGCGTCCCGCGGAGGGGGACAGGGATGAACACTGAAGCTTTCTTT. This codes for CSVPRRGTGMNTEAFF.

This clonotype was found many times. This sequence joins TRBV7-3 and TRBJ2-6; TRBD1 matches at 10 bases. After removal of 5 bases from V and 3 bases from J, the junction contained 1 base not matched to a gene. The CDR3 has 15 residues. Germline values: CDR1 SGHTA, CDR2 FQGTGA. The CDR3 sequence is CASSDRGRGANVLTF. In DNA, the CDR3 is TGTGCCAGCAGCGACAGGGGGCGTGGGGCCAACGTCCTGACTTTC. Full variable domain (rest looked up from reference TRBV7-3 and TRBJ2-6): GAGVSQTPSNKVTEKGKYVELRCDPISGHTALYWYRQSLGQGPEFLIYFQGTGAADDSGLPNDRFFAVRPEGSVSTLKIQRTERGDSAVYLCASSDRGRGANVLTFGAGSRLTVL.

This clonotype was counted ten times or more. The V call is TRBV2, the J call TRBJ2-5; the D gene could be TRBD1 or TRBD2 (5 bases each). The CDR3 spans 15 residues. Germline CDR1 and CDR2: SNHLY and FYNNEI. Trimming removed 6 bases from V and 3 bases from J, with 17 bases in between. CDR3 bases: TGTGCCAGCAGGAGGGGTCCGCTTACAAAAGAGACCCAGTACTTC. Protein: CASRRGPLTKETQYF.

This clonotype turned up a few times. This rearrangement joins TRBV29-1 to TRBJ2-5; D unresolved. Per germline, CDR1 SQVTM and CDR2 ANQGSEA. This CDR3 region has 15 residues. With 3 bases removed from V and 0 bases from J, the gap between germline ends came to 14 bases. The CDR3 DNA reads as TGCAGCGTTGATAACTTTACAAAGTACCAAGAGACCCAGTACTTC. Translation: CSVDNFTKYQETQYF.

The chain employs TRBV25-1 and TRBJ1-2; 8 bases are a match to TRBD1. The J segment lost 8 bases and the V segment lost 5 bases, leaving 7 bases of the junction unmatched. Germline V gene sequence: CDR1 MGHDK, CDR2 SYGVNS. CDR3 length: 13 amino acids. CDR3 in amino acids: CASSTGQGMGYTF. The CDR3 coding sequence is TGTGCCAGCAGTACCGGACAGGGAATGGGCTACACCTTC.